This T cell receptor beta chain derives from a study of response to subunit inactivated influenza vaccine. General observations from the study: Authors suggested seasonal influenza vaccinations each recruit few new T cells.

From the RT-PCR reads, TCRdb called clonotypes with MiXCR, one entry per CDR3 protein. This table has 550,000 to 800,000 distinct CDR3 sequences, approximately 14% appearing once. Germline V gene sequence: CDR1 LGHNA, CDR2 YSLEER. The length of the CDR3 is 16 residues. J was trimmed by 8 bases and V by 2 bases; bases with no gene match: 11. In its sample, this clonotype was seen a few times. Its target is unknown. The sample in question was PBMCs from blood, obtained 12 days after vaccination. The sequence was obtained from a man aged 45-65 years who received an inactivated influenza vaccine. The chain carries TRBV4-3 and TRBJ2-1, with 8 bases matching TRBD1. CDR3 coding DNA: TGCGCCAGCAGCCAACTTGAGGACAGGGCTTATTATGAGCAGTTCTTC. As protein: CASSQLEDRAYYEQFF.